Below are 26 T cell receptor beta chains sequenced from a single sample in a study of cytomegalovirus exposure and HLA in healthy donors. Amplification used 60 Vbeta primers and 13 Jbeta primers. Profiled with immunoSEQ multiplex PCR; TCRdb holds only in-frame clones, not every one. Seen here are about 95,000 clones, under 85% observed once, and the top ten hold 10% to 11%. Sequencing was performed on PBMCs. These receptors all come from a man aged 18 to 29 in good health and CMV-seropositive.

This clone was seen a handful of times. V and J are TRBV6-5 and TRBJ2-5; 7 bases align to TRBD1. CDR1 is MNHEY and CDR2 is SVGAGI in the germline V gene. V shed 1 base and J 1 base; nucleotides not matched to a gene: 3. The CDR3 contains 15 residues. The CDR3 DNA follows: TGTGCCAGCAGTTACTATGGGACAGCCCAAGAGACCCAGTACTTC. Translating gives CASSYYGTAQETQYF.

The V call is TRBV5-4, the J call TRBJ2-5; 7 positions match TRBD1. CDR1 is SGHNT and CDR2 is YYREEE in the germline V gene (reference sequence). V was clipped by 1 base and J by 6 bases; unmatched bases: 6. The length of the CDR3 is 14 residues. CDR3 sequence reads: CASSLWDSTQTQYF. Written as DNA, the CDR3 is TGTGCCAGCAGCTTGTGGGACAGTACGCAGACCCAGTACTTC.

In its sample, this clone was seen a few times. The chain links TRBV28 to TRBJ2-3; TRBD2 matches at 12 bases. The ends lost 5 bases at V and 2 bases at J; junction bases unmatched: 5. CDR3 length equals 16 residues. Germline CDR1 MDHEN, CDR2 SYDVKM. As DNA, the CDR3 is TGTGCCAGCAGTCCTCTAGCGGGGGGGTTCACAGATACGCAGTATTTT. Translated, it gives CASSPLAGGFTDTQYF.

The rearrangement joins TRBV6-1 to TRBJ1-3; maybe TRBD1 (5 bases). There are 14 residues in the CDR3. V was pared by 7 bases and J by 0 bases, with 10 bases between. CDR1 is MNHNS, CDR2 SASEGT, per germline. This CDR3 reads CASKTGNSGNTIYF. CDR3 bases: TGTGCCAGCAAAACAGGCAACTCTGGAAACACCATATATTTT.

The CDR3 region is CASSLAPSEKLFF. The CDR3 region has the DNA TGCGCCAGCAGCTTGGCCCCCAGTGAAAAACTGTTTTTT. The chain couples TRBV5-1 to TRBJ1-4; D unresolved. CDR3 length: 13 residues. Germline V gene sequence: CDR1 SGHRS, CDR2 YFSETQ. Trimming took 0 bases from V and 7 from J, leaving 7 bases between them.

V and J are TRBV13 and TRBJ2-2, with unresolved D. The CDR3 sequence is 13 residues long. CDR1 PRHDT and CDR2 FYEKMQ come from the germline V gene (reference sequence). The V end lost 5 bases, the J end lost 6 bases, and 10 bases lay between the germline ends. The CDR3 region has the DNA TGTGCCAGCAGCGCCCGAAGAGCCGGGGAGCTGTTTTTT. This gives the protein CASSARRAGELFF.

V is TRBV11-2 and J is TRBJ2-1, with D possibly matching TRBD1 (6 bases). The germline CDR1 and CDR2 sequences are SGHAT and FQNNGV. Trimming cost V 6 bases and J 5 bases, with 11 bases left between them. The CDR3 sequence is 13 residues long. CDR3 coding DNA: TGTGCCAGCAGAAGCAACAGGGACAATGAGCAGTTCTTC. It is translated as CASRSNRDNEQFF.

The J gene is TRBJ2-6, the V gene TRBV5-1; 9 nucleotides line up with TRBD1. Germline values: CDR1 SGHRS, CDR2 YFSETQ. The CDR3 runs 16 residues. Germline trimming cut 3 bases from V and 3 bases from J; bases unmatched to any gene: 4. This CDR3 is CASSSGQGGGANVLTF. Here the CDR3 DNA reads TGCGCCAGCAGCTCGGGACAGGGAGGTGGGGCCAACGTCCTGACTTTC.

V usage is TRBV28 and J usage is TRBJ1-1, with a weak D call TRBD1 (6 bases). This CDR3 contains 12 residues. The V and J ends lost 2 bases and 5 bases respectively, with 6 bases between them. Germline CDR1 is MDHEN and CDR2 is SYDVKM. In DNA form, the CDR3 reads TGTGCCAGCAGTTTACAGGGGACTGAAGCTTTCTTT. Protein sequence: CASSLQGTEAFF.

The chain uses TRBV28 and TRBJ2-1, with 8 bases matching TRBD2. Germline loops: CDR1 MDHEN, CDR2 SYDVKM. CDR3 length equals 16 residues. V shed 3 bases and J 4 bases; nucleotides not matched to a gene: 8. DNA for the CDR3: TGTGCCAGCAGTTTCCGAGGACTAGCTTCTTACAATGAGCAGTTCTTC. Its protein product is CASSFRGLASYNEQFF.

The rearrangement uses TRBV13 and TRBJ1-4; D is perhaps TRBD1 (6 bases). The CDR3 has 15 residues. With 5 bases removed from V and 8 bases from J, the gap between germline ends came to 18 bases. CDR1 and CDR2 (germline): PRHDT, FYEKMQ (reference sequence). The CDR3 is CASSALGRGEEKLFF. The CDR3 bases are TGTGCCAGCAGCGCCTTGGGCAGGGGAGAAGAAAAACTGTTTTTT.

The chain links TRBV6-1 to TRBJ2-7; D call uncertain. V dropped 0 bases and J dropped 3 bases, with 9 bases sitting between them. Germline loops: CDR1 MNHNS, CDR2 SASEGT. The CDR3 is 14 amino acids. CDR3 nucleotide sequence: TGTGCCAGCAGTGAAGCCGCAGGATACTACGAGCAGTACTTC. It encodes CASSEAAGYYEQYF.

This clone appeared a single time. CDR3 residues: CAILAGGPDTQYF. The CDR3 DNA reads TGTGCCATCCTAGCGGGGGGGCCAGATACGCAGTATTTT. The chain joins TRBV2 to TRBJ2-3; 12 bases fit TRBD2. Losses at the gene ends were 10 bases for V and 4 bases for J; bases not matched to a gene: 3. Germline-derived CDR1 and CDR2 are SNHLY and FYNNEI. This CDR3 spans 13 amino acids. Together with reference TRBV2 and TRBJ2-3, the CDR3 gives the full variable domain: EPEVTQTPSHQVTQMGQEVILRCVPISNHLYFYWYRQILGQKVEFLVSFYNNEISEKSEIFDDQFSVERPDGSNFTLKIRSTKLEDSAMYFCAILAGGPDTQYFGPGTRLTVL.

This chain links TRBV5-1 with TRBJ1-1, with D possibly TRBD1 on 6 matching bases. Trimming removed 4 bases at V and 2 bases at J, with 12 bases between. CDR3 size: 14 residues. CDR1 and CDR2 (germline): SGHRS, YFSETQ. DNA of the CDR3: TGCGCCAGCAGCATAACGACAGGTAACACTGAAGCTTTCTTT. Translated: CASSITTGNTEAFF. Supplemented by reference TRBV5-1 and TRBJ1-1, the full variable domain reads KAGVTQTPRYLIKTRGQQVTLSCSPISGHRSVSWYQQTPGQGLQFLFEYFSETQRNKGNFPGRFSGRQFSNSRSEMNVSTLELGDSALYLCASSITTGNTEAFFGQGTRLTVV.

The chain joins TRBV28 to TRBJ1-5; D is undetermined. Germline V gene data show CDR1 as MDHEN and CDR2 as SYDVKM. With 8 bases removed from V and 1 base from J, the gap between germline ends came to 9 bases. The CDR3 covers 13 residues. The CDR3 DNA sequence: TGTGCCAGCTCCAGAGCGAGCAATCAGCCCCAGCATTTT. Protein product: CASSRASNQPQHF.

This chain joins TRBV11-2 and TRBJ2-3; 7 nucleotides agree with TRBD2. The CDR3 has 13 residues. CDR1 is SGHAT, CDR2 FQNNGV, per germline. The V segment lost 0 bases and the J segment 8 bases; nucleotides outside the gene matches: 2. The CDR3 is CASSLEPSGTQYF. CDR3 sequence (DNA): TGTGCCAGCAGCTTAGAGCCTAGCGGTACGCAGTATTTT.

The CDR3 DNA sequence: TGTGCCAGCAGTTCCCCCTTCAGGGTGAACACCGGGGAGCTGTTTTTT. Its translation is CASSSPFRVNTGELFF. The rearrangement uses TRBV28 and TRBJ2-2, with D possibly being TRBD1 (5 bases). This CDR3 has 16 residues. The V gene's germline CDR1 is MDHEN and CDR2 SYDVKM. V lost 4 bases and J 1 base, leaving 13 bases between the germline ends.

The J gene is TRBJ2-5, the V gene TRBV4-2; D is perhaps TRBD2 (7 bases). V lost 4 bases, J lost 3 bases, and 18 bases lay in between. Germline V lookup: CDR1 LGHNA, CDR2 YNFKEQ. The length of the CDR3 is 16 residues. For the CDR3, the DNA is TGTGCCAGCAGCCGATCGGCCGGGGGGCGGGAAGAGACCCAGTACTTC. Translation: CASSRSAGGREETQYF.

This chain uses TRBV10-3 with TRBJ1-2; 8 positions match TRBD1. Germline V gene lookup returns CDR1 ENHRY and CDR2 SYGVKD. The CDR3 consists of 14 residues. V shed 9 bases, J shed 2 bases, and the junction held 8 bases outside the gene matches. In nucleotides, the CDR3 is TGTGCCATTACTACAGGGGGGTCGAACTATGGCTACACCTTC. It specifies CAITTGGSNYGYTF.

For the CDR3, the DNA is TGCGCCAGCAGCTCCTTGGGGCAGGGCTCTGGAAACACCATATATTTT. Amino acid sequence: CASSSLGQGSGNTIYF. The chain has TRBV5-1 and TRBJ1-3; maybe TRBD1 (5 bases). The germline CDR1 and CDR2 sequences are SGHRS and YFSETQ. The ends were cut back, 3 bases at V and 0 bases at J, with 13 bases in the middle. The CDR3 has 16 amino acids.

This clone was counted only a few times. V gene TRBV6-4 combines with J gene TRBJ2-1; 7 bases line up with TRBD1. The CDR3 is made up of 15 amino acids. With V trimmed by 2 bases and J by 2 bases, 3 bases remained unmatched. Germline V gene sequence: CDR1 MRHNA, CDR2 SNTAGT. The CDR3: CASSDTGDTYNEQFF. The CDR3 DNA follows: TGTGCCAGCAGTGACACAGGGGACACCTACAATGAGCAGTTCTTC.

The chain carries TRBV5-1 and TRBJ2-3, with D hard to call. The CDR3 totals 14 residues. Germline V gene sequence: CDR1 SGHRS, CDR2 YFSETQ. Trimming cost V 5 bases and J 3 bases, with 13 bases left between them. The CDR3 here is CASRGVLMTDTQYF. Written as DNA, the CDR3 is TGCGCCAGCAGAGGAGTTCTTATGACAGATACGCAGTATTTT.

This clone was counted once. The V gene is TRBV15, the J gene TRBJ2-1; the match to TRBD2 covers 7 bases. Germline CDR1 and CDR2: LNHNV and YYDKDF (reference sequence). The CDR3 length is 16 residues. Unmatched junction bases numbered 17, after V lost 5 bases and J lost 10 bases. DNA for the CDR3: TGTGCCACCAGCTCCCTCGGGACTATTAGAAGCCCAGAGCAGTTCTTC. Protein sequence: CATSSLGTIRSPEQFF. The variable domain in full, with the rest retrieved from reference TRBV15 and TRBJ2-1, is DAMVIQNPRYQVTQFGKPVTLSCSQTLNHNVMYWYQQKSSQAPKLLFHYYDKDFNNEADTPDNFQSRRPNTSFCFLDIRSPGLGDTAMYLCATSSLGTIRSPEQFFGPGTRLTVL.

This clone was seen only a few times. The rearrangement joins TRBV6-5 to TRBJ1-5; D not resolved. There are 14 residues in the CDR3. CDR1 and CDR2 from the germline V gene are MNHEY and SVGAGI. V was cut by 6 bases and J by 5 bases, with 14 bases left in between. In nucleotides, the CDR3 is TGTGCCAGCAGGGGAGTGGGTAAACATCAGCCCCAGCATTTT. Translated: CASRGVGKHQPQHF.

This chain uses TRBV27 with TRBJ1-2; 9 bases match TRBD1. The germline gives CDR1 MNHEY, CDR2 SMNVEV (reference sequence). The J segment lost 4 bases and the V segment lost 3 bases, leaving 0 bases of the junction unmatched. The length of the CDR3 is 13 residues. The CDR3 bases are TGTGCCAGCAGTTTGACAGGGGGCTATGGCTACACCTTC. Translated: CASSLTGGYGYTF.

This clone was picked up a small number of times. The chain joins TRBV9 to TRBJ1-1, with D tentatively TRBD1 (5 bases). The germline V gene encodes CDR1 SGDLS and CDR2 YYNGEE. V lost 4 bases and J 10 bases, leaving 11 bases between the germline ends. The CDR3 has 11 amino acids. Written as DNA, the CDR3 is TGTGCCAGCAGCCAGGGCGTCGGAGCTTTCTTT. Encoded protein: CASSQGVGAFF.